The T cell receptor (beta chain) under discussion was sequenced for a study of cytomegalovirus exposure and HLA in healthy donors. Findings of the study overall: In vitro work confirmed that a few CMV-associated chains recognize CMV antigens. About 87% or about 30% of the time was how often most TCR beta V segments were productive, according to an earlier analysis.

This clone was seen once. Its antigen is currently unknown. A multiplex PCR was run with 60 Vbeta primers and 13 Jbeta primers. The table came from immunoSEQ multiplex PCR; TCRdb's copy has only in-frame clones and leaves some out. The sample shows more than 200,000 clones, roughly 85% of them seen only once. CDR3 length equals 15 residues. In germline, CDR1 is SGHTA, CDR2 FQGNSA. Between the trimmed V and J ends, which lost 0 bases and 5 bases, there was a span of 13 bases. Sequenced: PBMCs. The chain uses TRBV7-2 and TRBJ2-5, with D possibly being TRBD1 (6 bases). The TCR sequence derives from a male donor in good health and CMV-seronegative. The CDR3 loop is CASSLARGSRETQYF. The CDR3 nucleotides read TGTGCCAGCAGCTTAGCCAGGGGTAGTAGGGAGACCCAGTACTTC.